Below, 20 T cell receptor beta chains from the same sample are listed, as sequenced in a study of T-cell reconstitution after alpha-beta-depleted transplantation in children. Preparing the TCRbeta library involved the use of unique molecular identifiers. TCRdb passed the PCR reads through MiXCR, listing each CDR3 protein once. Among about 77,000 distinct CDR3 sequences listed, about a sixth were seen once. The sample was PBMCs, mostly from graft donor cells, taken 360 days after TCRalphabeta/CD19-depleted stem cell transplant. Source of these receptors: a male patient between 2 and 9 years old who had a stem cell transplant for acute lymphoblastic leukemia, so the T cells may come from the graft donor.

The rearrangement uses TRBV12-3 or TRBV12-4 and TRBJ2-1; D remains ambiguous. V lost 1 base, J lost 3 bases, and 7 bases lay in between. The length of the CDR3 is 14 residues. The CDR3 is CASSLGTYYNEQFF. The CDR3 DNA reads as TGTGCCAGCAGTTTAGGGACCTACTACAATGAGCAGTTCTTC.

The J gene is TRBJ2-1, the V gene TRBV7-9, with TRBD2 matching over 13 bases. Germline CDR1 and CDR2: SEHNR and FQNEAQ (reference sequence). The V gene end was trimmed by 1 base and the J gene end by 7 bases; junction bases not matched to a gene: 7. This CDR3 is built from 17 residues. In DNA form, the CDR3 reads TGTGCCAGCAGCTTAGTAGGACTAGCGGGAGAGGGGAATGAGCAGTTCTTC. Residues: CASSLVGLAGEGNEQFF. The variable domain in full, completed from reference TRBV7-9 and TRBJ2-1, reads DTGVSQNPRHKITKRGQNVTFRCDPISEHNRLYWYRQTLGQGPEFLTYFQNEAQLEKSRLLSDRFSAERPKGSFSTLEIQRTEQGDSAMYLCASSLVGLAGEGNEQFFGPGTRLTVL.

A note on this clonotype: A much larger clone lies one base from this, so it may be a read error. The chain has TRBV4-2 and TRBJ2-2; D unclear. This CDR3 spans 14 amino acids. Trimming left V 4 bases short and J 1 base short, with 7 bases between. The germline gives CDR1 LGHNA, CDR2 YNFKEQ. As DNA, the CDR3 is TGTGCCAGCAGCCCAGAGAGGAACACCGGGGAGCTGTTTTTT. It is translated as CASSPERNTGELFF.

This CDR3 reads CSGYTGQETQYF. The CDR3 nucleotides are TGCAGCGGCTACACAGGACAAGAGACCCAGTACTTC. The V gene is TRBV29-1, the J gene TRBJ2-5, with D tentatively TRBD1 (5 bases). Between the trimmed V and J ends, which lost 7 bases and 2 bases, there was a span of 11 bases. This CDR3 is 12 amino acids long. Germline loops: CDR1 SQVTM, CDR2 ANQGSEA.

The rearrangement uses TRBV12-3 or TRBV12-4 and TRBJ1-1; D might be TRBD1 (6 bases). This CDR3 has 11 residues. V lost 9 bases and J 5 bases, leaving 10 bases between the germline ends. The CDR3, as DNA: TGTGCCAGTGGCAGGGGAACTGAAGCTTTCTTT. Translated, it gives CASGRGTEAFF.

V usage is TRBV9 and J usage is TRBJ2-2; possible D gene TRBD1, 5 bases. Trimming stripped 5 bases from V and 5 bases from J, with 19 bases between. CDR3 length: 16 residues. Germline CDR1 is SGDLS and CDR2 is YYNGEE. CDR3 in DNA: TGTGCCAGCAGTTACCTAAAGGGGCTTGATACCGGGGAGCTGTTTTTT. It translates to CASSYLKGLDTGELFF. Complete variable domain (other parts from reference TRBV9 and TRBJ2-2): DSGVTQTPKHLITATGQRVTLRCSPRSGDLSVYWYQQSLDQGLQFLIQYYNGEERAKGNILERFSAQQFPDLHSELNLSSLELGDSALYFCASSYLKGLDTGELFFGEGSRLTVL.

This chain joins TRBV25-1 and TRBJ2-7; possible D gene TRBD1, 5 bases. Looked up from germline, CDR1 is MGHDK and CDR2 is SYGVNS. This CDR3 comprises 12 residues. V lost 2 bases and J 3 bases, leaving 5 bases between the germline ends. CDR3 DNA sequence: TGTGCCAGCAGTGAACAGGGCTACGAGCAGTACTTC. It is translated as CASSEQGYEQYF.

The table lists this clonotype with many counts. V gene TRBV24-1 combines with J gene TRBJ2-5; the D is unclear. CDR1 and CDR2 (germline): KGHDR, SFDVKD. Trimming left V 2 bases short and J 6 bases short, with 18 bases between. This CDR3 has 16 residues. This CDR3 reads CATSDSDPGLGKTQYF. CDR3 in DNA: TGTGCCACCAGTGATTCAGACCCCGGGCTGGGGAAGACCCAGTACTTC.

V and J are TRBV11-2 and TRBJ1-6; weak D call: TRBD1 (5 bases). This CDR3 comprises 19 residues. With 4 bases removed from V and 1 base from J, the gap between germline ends came to 20 bases. Looked up from germline, CDR1 is SGHAT and CDR2 is FQNNGV. CDR3 amino acids: CASSYRDPRLKSYNSPLHF. The CDR3 nucleotides read TGTGCCAGCAGCTACCGGGACCCGCGACTCAAATCCTATAATTCACCCCTCCACTTT.

This clonotype came up many times. The chain couples TRBV11-2 to TRBJ2-7, with 10 nucleotides matching TRBD2. V dropped 2 bases and J dropped 0; count of bases not matched to a gene: 7. This CDR3 comprises 17 residues. The germline V gene has CDR1 SGHAT and CDR2 FQNNGV. The CDR3 nucleotides are TGTGCCAGCAGCTTAAGGCTAGCGGGAGAGGGCTCCTACGAGCAGTACTTC. Its translation: CASSLRLAGEGSYEQYF.

This clonotype came up a few times. J is TRBJ2-7 and V is TRBV7-9, with TRBD1 matching over 7 bases. CDR1 is SEHNR and CDR2 is FQNEAQ in the germline V gene (reference sequence). V dropped 5 bases and J dropped 5; count of bases not matched to a gene: 9. The CDR3 consists of 14 residues. Written as DNA, the CDR3 is TGTGCCAGCAGCCCTTCGGGGCAGGGGGACGAGCAGTACTTC. Amino acid sequence: CASSPSGQGDEQYF.

V and J are TRBV7-9 and TRBJ1-5; D gene ambiguous. The CDR3 sequence is 16 residues long. V lost 5 bases and J lost 4, with 18 bases in between. The germline CDR1 and CDR2 sequences are SEHNR and FQNEAQ (reference sequence). Here the CDR3 reads CASSTHSLGENQPQHF. Here the CDR3 DNA reads TGTGCCAGCAGCACTCATTCCCTGGGTGAGAATCAGCCCCAGCATTTT.

The chain couples TRBV7-9 to TRBJ2-5, with D perhaps being TRBD1 or TRBD2 (6 bases each). The germline CDR1 and CDR2 sequences are SEHNR and FQNEAQ (reference sequence). The CDR3 spans 14 residues. Trimming removed 3 bases from V and 5 bases from J, with 13 bases in between. The CDR3 DNA sequence: TGTGCCAGCAGCTTTCTCGGGGGCCGGGAGACCCAGTACTTC. This encodes CASSFLGGRETQYF.

The chain employs TRBV10-3 and TRBJ2-7; D uncertain. This CDR3 region has 14 residues. Trimming pared 5 bases from V and 5 bases from J, leaving 16 bases between. The germline gives CDR1 ENHRY, CDR2 SYGVKD. The CDR3 sequence: CAISHTAGRDEQYF. The CDR3 bases are TGTGCCATCAGTCACACCGCCGGTAGAGACGAGCAGTACTTC.

The V gene is TRBV24-1, the J gene TRBJ2-5, with D perhaps being TRBD1 or TRBD2 (5 bases each). The V end lost 3 bases, the J end lost 4 bases, and 11 bases lay between the germline ends. Per germline, CDR1 KGHDR and CDR2 SFDVKD. The CDR3 spans 14 residues. CDR3 amino acids: CATSDGTGGETQYF. CDR3 coding DNA: TGTGCCACCAGTGATGGGACCGGAGGAGAGACCCAGTACTTC.

The V gene is TRBV24-1, the J gene TRBJ2-5; 7 nucleotides line up with TRBD2. The CDR3 length is 17 residues. J gave up 2 bases and V 2 bases, and 10 bases lay outside the gene matches. Per the germline V gene, CDR1 is KGHDR and CDR2 is SFDVKD. The CDR3: CATSDSTDGTTQETQYF. CDR3 nucleotides: TGTGCCACCAGTGATTCCACGGACGGGACTACACAAGAGACCCAGTACTTC.

Ten or more counts support this clonotype. This rearrangement joins TRBV6-5 to TRBJ1-5, with TRBD1 as a possible D gene (6 bases). V shed 2 bases and J shed 2 bases, with 13 bases lying between them. The CDR3 loop spans 16 amino acids. CDR1 MNHEY and CDR2 SVGAGI come from the germline V gene. The CDR3 bases are TGTGCCAGCAGTTACCCAGGACAGTATGGCAATCAGCCCCAGCATTTT. This codes for CASSYPGQYGNQPQHF.

This clonotype was picked up a small number of times. The chain couples TRBV6-1 to TRBJ2-2; D possibly corresponds to TRBD1 (6 bases). The CDR3 runs 15 residues. CDR1 and CDR2 (germline): MNHNS, SASEGT. V was pared by 5 bases and J by 4 bases, with 14 bases between. CDR3: CASSPDSPSTGELFF. CDR3 bases: TGTGCCAGCAGTCCGGACAGTCCGAGCACCGGGGAGCTGTTTTTT.

The rearrangement links TRBV3-1 to TRBJ2-1, with 12 nucleotides matching TRBD2. This CDR3 is built from 17 residues. Trimming took 2 bases from V and 7 from J; bases not matched to a gene: 9. The germline CDR1 and CDR2 sequences are LGHDT and YNNKEL (reference sequence). The CDR3 coding sequence is TGTGCCAGCAGCCAAAGACTAGCGGGAGTCGGAGGGAATGAGCAGTTCTTC. It specifies CASSQRLAGVGGNEQFF.

The V gene is TRBV7-9, the J gene TRBJ2-2; D is perhaps TRBD2 (5 bases). Trimming removed 6 bases from V and 9 bases from J, with 11 bases in between. The germline V gene has CDR1 SEHNR and CDR2 FQNEAQ (reference sequence). This CDR3 spans 12 amino acids. CDR3 amino acids: CASRRAARELFF. Here the CDR3 DNA reads TGTGCCAGCAGGCGGGCTGCGAGGGAGCTGTTTTTT. Together with reference TRBV7-9 and TRBJ2-2, the CDR3 gives the full variable domain: DTGVSQNPRHKITKRGQNVTFRCDPISEHNRLYWYRQTLGQGPEFLTYFQNEAQLEKSRLLSDRFSAERPKGSFSTLEIQRTEQGDSAMYLCASRRAARELFFGEGSRLTVL.